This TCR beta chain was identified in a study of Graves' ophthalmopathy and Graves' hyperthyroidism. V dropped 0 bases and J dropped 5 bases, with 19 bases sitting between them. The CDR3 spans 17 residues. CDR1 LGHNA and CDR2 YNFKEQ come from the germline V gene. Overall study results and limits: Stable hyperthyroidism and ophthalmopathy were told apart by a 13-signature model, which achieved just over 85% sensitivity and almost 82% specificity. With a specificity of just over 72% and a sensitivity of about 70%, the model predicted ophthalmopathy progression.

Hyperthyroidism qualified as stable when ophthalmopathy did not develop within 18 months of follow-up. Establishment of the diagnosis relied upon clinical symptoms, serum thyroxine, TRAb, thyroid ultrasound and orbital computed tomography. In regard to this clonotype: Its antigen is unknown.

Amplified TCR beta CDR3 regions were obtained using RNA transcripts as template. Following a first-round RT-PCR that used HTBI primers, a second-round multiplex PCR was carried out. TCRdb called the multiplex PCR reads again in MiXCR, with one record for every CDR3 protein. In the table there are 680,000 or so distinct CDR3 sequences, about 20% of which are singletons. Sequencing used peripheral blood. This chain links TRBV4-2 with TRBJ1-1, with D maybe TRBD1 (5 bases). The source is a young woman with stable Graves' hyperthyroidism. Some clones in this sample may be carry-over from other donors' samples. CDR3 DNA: TGTGCCAGCAGCCAAGATTTCCTCTTCGGGGGGGGGACTGAAGCTTTCTTT. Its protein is CASSQDFLFGGGTEAFF.